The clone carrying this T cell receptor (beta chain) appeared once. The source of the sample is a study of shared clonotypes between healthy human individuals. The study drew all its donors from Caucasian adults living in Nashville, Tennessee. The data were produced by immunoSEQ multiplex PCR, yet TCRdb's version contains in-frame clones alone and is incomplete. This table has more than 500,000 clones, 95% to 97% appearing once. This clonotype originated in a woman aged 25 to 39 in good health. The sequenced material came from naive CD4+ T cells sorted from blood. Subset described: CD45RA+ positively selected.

CDR3 DNA: TGCGCCAGCAGCTTGGCCCCGATTGCTGGAAACACCATATATTTT. Its translation: CASSLAPIAGNTIYF. The J gene is TRBJ1-3, the V gene TRBV5-1; D gene uncertain. The CDR3 is 15 residues long. The V gene lost 0 bases and the J gene lost 2 bases, with 9 bases spanning the gap. CDR1 SGHRS and CDR2 YFSETQ come from the germline V gene.